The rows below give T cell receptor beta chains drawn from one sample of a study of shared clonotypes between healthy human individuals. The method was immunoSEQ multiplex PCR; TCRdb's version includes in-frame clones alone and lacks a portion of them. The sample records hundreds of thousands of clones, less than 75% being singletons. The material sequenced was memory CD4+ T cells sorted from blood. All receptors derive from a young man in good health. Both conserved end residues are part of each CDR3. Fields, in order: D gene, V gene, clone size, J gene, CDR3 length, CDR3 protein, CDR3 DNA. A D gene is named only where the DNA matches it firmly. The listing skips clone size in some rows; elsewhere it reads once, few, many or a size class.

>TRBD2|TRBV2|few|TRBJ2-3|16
CASMAPAGGFTDTQYF
TGTGCCAGCATGGCACCCGCGGGAGGATTCACAGATACGCAGTATTTT
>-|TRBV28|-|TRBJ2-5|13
CASSWDQRETQYF
TGTGCCAGCAGCTGGGACCAGCGCGAGACCCAGTACTTC
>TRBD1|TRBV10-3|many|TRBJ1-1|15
CAISPWGDSNTEAFF
TGTGCCATCAGTCCCTGGGGGGACAGTAACACTGAAGCTTTCTTT
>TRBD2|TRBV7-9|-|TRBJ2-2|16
CASSPSGTTNTGELFF
TGTGCCAGCAGCCCCTCCGGGACTACCAACACCGGGGAGCTGTTTTTT
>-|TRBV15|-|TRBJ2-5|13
CATGLNLAETQYF
TGTGCCACCGGGCTAAACCTTGCCGAGACCCAGTACTTC
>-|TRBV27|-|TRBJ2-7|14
CASSLRQQVGEQYF
TGTGCCAGCAGTCTCAGACAGCAGGTCGGCGAGCAGTACTTC
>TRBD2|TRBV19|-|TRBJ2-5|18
CASSTTSGSEAVQETQYF
TGTGCCAGTAGTACGACTAGCGGGAGTGAGGCGGTCCAAGAGACCCAGTACTTC
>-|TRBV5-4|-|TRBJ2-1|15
CASSLSLALKDEQFF
TGTGCCAGCAGCTTGTCTCTAGCGTTGAAGGATGAGCAGTTCTTC
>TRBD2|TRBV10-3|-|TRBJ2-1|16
CAIRRGLADNYNEQFF
TGTGCCATCAGGAGGGGACTAGCGGATAACTACAATGAGCAGTTCTTC
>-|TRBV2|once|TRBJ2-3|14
CASRAGQSTDTQYF
TGTGCCAGCAGGGCGGGACAGAGCACAGATACGCAGTATTTT
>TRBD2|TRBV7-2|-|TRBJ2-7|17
CASSLHRPGTSGRLEYF
TGTGCCAGCAGCTTACACCGCCCCGGGACTAGCGGGAGGTTGGAGTACTTC
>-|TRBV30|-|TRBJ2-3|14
CAWSVSRSGDTQYF
TGTGCCTGGAGTGTAAGCAGATCGGGAGATACGCAGTATTTT
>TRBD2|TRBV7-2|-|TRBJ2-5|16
CASSGRLAGVGETQYF
TGTGCCAGCAGCGGACGACTAGCGGGAGTTGGGGAGACCCAGTACTTC
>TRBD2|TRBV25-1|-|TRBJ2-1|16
CASSVTSASSYNEQFF
TGTGCCAGCAGCGTAACTAGCGCGAGCTCCTACAATGAGCAGTTCTTC
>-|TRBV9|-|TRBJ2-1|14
CASSPDLGYNEQFF
TGTGCCAGCAGCCCCGACCTAGGGTACAATGAGCAGTTCTTC
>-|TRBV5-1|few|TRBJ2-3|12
CASRDRTDTQYF
TGCGCCAGCAGAGACCGCACAGATACGCAGTATTTT
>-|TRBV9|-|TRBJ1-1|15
CASSPIGQINTEAFF
TGTGCCAGCAGCCCTATAGGACAGATCAACACTGAAGCTTTCTTT
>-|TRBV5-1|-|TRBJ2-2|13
CASSPQGTGELFF
TGCGCCAGCAGCCCTCAAGGCACCGGGGAGCTGTTTTTT
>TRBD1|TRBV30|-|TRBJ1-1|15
CAWNSGTGGSSEAFF
TGTGCCTGGAATTCCGGGACAGGGGGTTCTAGTGAAGCTTTCTTT
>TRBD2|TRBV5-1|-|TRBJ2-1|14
CASSPSGRTNEQFF
TGCGCCAGCAGCCCCAGCGGGAGGACCAATGAGCAGTTCTTC
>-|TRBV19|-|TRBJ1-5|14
CASSMSSGNQPQHF
TGTGCCAGTAGTATGTCGAGTGGCAATCAGCCCCAGCATTTT
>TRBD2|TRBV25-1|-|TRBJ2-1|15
CASSEGTSGNNEQFF
TGTGCCAGCAGTGAGGGAACTAGCGGTAACAATGAGCAGTTCTTC
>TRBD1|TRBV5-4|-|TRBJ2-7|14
CASSLAGQGLEQYF
TGTGCCAGCAGCTTGGCGGGACAGGGACTCGAGCAGTACTTC
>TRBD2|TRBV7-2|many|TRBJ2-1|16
CASSLGRLAGGREQFF
TGTGCCAGCAGCTTAGGGAGACTAGCGGGAGGGCGTGAGCAGTTCTTC
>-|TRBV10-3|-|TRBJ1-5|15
CAISESVALNQPQHF
TGTGCCATCAGTGAGTCGGTGGCTCTCAATCAGCCCCAGCATTTT
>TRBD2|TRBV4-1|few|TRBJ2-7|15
CASSQERTSSYEQYF
TGCGCCAGCAGCCAAGAAAGGACTAGCTCCTACGAGCAGTACTTC
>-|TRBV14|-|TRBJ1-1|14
CASSGGDWGTEAFF
TGTGCCAGCAGTGGGGGTGACTGGGGAACTGAAGCTTTCTTT
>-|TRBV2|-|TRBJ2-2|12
CASSESLGELFF
TGTGCCAGCAGTGAGAGCCTCGGGGAGCTGTTTTTT
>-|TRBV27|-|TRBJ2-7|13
CASSLSILDEQYF
TGTGCCAGCAGTTTATCGATTCTAGACGAGCAGTACTTC
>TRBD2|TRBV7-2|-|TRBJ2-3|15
CASSLDTSGRDTQYF
TGTGCCAGCAGCTTAGATACTAGCGGGAGAGATACGCAGTATTTT
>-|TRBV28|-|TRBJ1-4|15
CASSPTGTTNEKLFF
TGTGCCAGCAGTCCAACGGGCACAACTAATGAAAAACTGTTTTTT
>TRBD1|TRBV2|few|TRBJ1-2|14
CASSGDRVNYGYTF
TGTGCCAGCAGTGGGGACAGGGTTAACTATGGCTACACCTTC
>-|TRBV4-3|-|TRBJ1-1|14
CASSQVGAGAEAFF
TGCGCCAGCAGCCAAGTAGGGGCAGGGGCTGAAGCTTTCTTT
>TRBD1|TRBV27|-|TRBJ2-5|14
CASSIGQGGETQYF
TGTGCCAGCAGCATTGGACAGGGTGGAGAGACCCAGTACTTC
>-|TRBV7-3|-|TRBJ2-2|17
CASSLMAPGGGTGKLFF
TGTGCCAGCAGCTTAATGGCCCCAGGTGGTGGCACCGGGAAGCTGTTTTTT
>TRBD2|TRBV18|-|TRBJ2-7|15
CASSLGLAGGLEQYF
TGTGCCAGCTCATTGGGACTAGCGGGAGGGCTTGAGCAGTACTTC
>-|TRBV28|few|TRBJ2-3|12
CASSWNTDTQYF
TGTGCCAGCAGTTGGAATACAGATACGCAGTATTTT
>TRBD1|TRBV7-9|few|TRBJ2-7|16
CASSLVWTGGRYEQYF
TGTGCCAGCAGCTTAGTATGGACAGGGGGCCGATACGAGCAGTACTTC
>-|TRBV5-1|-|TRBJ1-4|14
CASSPDHQSEKLFF
TGCGCCAGCAGCCCGGATCATCAGAGTGAAAAACTGTTTTTT
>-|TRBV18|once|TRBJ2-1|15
CASSPTERVGNEQFF
TGTGCCAGCTCACCCACCGAGAGGGTGGGGAATGAGCAGTTCTTC
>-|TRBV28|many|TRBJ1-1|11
CASRGRPEAFF
TGTGCCAGCAGGGGGAGGCCTGAAGCTTTCTTT
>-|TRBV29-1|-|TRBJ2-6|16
CSVSRDIDSGANVLTF
TGCAGCGTCAGCCGGGACATCGACTCTGGGGCCAACGTCCTGACTTTC
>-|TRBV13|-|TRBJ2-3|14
CASSLGQGTDTQYF
TGTGCCAGCAGCTTAGGACAGGGAACAGATACGCAGTATTTT
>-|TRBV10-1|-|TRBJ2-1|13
CASSEVLGWEQFF
TGCGCCAGCAGTGAAGTCCTAGGATGGGAGCAGTTCTTC
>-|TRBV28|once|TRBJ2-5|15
CASSGLGALQETQYF
TGTGCCAGCAGTGGGCTCGGGGCCCTCCAAGAGACCCAGTACTTC
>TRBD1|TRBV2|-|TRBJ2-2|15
CASSLTGGRSGELFF
TGTGCCAGCAGTCTGACAGGGGGCCGGTCCGGGGAGCTGTTTTTT
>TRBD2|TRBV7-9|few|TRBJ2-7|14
CASSLGLAGDEQYF
TGTGCCAGCAGCTTAGGGCTAGCGGGAGACGAGCAGTACTTC
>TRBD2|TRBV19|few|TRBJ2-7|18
CASSPYKGTSGRTYEQYF
TGTGCCAGTAGTCCCTACAAGGGGACTAGCGGGAGGACCTACGAGCAGTACTTC
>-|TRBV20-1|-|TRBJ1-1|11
CSATHHTEAFF
TGCAGTGCTACCCACCACACTGAAGCTTTCTTT